The 4 T cell receptor beta chains reported below all come from one sample, sequenced in a study of cytomegalovirus exposure and HLA in healthy donors. Primers included in the PCR were 60 Vbeta and 13 Jbeta primers. Produced via immunoSEQ multiplex PCR; TCRdb's table is partial and in-frame only. The sample records some 120,000 clones, just under 70% being singletons. Sequencing was performed on PBMCs. The receptors here all came from a man younger than 40 in good health and CMV-seropositive.

This chain joins TRBV4-1 and TRBJ2-2; 7 positions match TRBD1. Germline CDR1 reads MGHRA; CDR2 reads YSYEKL. The CDR3 is made up of 18 amino acids. V was pared by 4 bases and J by 2 bases, with 13 bases of the junction left unmatched. CDR3 region: CASSPRGIQGLNTGELFF. Written as DNA, the CDR3 is TGCGCCAGCAGCCCGCGCGGCATACAGGGGCTTAACACCGGGGAGCTGTTTTTT.

The genes are TRBV5-4 and TRBJ1-5; 8 bases line up with TRBD1. With V trimmed by 0 bases and J by 2 bases, 4 bases remained unmatched. The CDR3 has 16 amino acids. Germline V lookup: CDR1 SGHNT, CDR2 YYREEE (reference sequence). CDR3 region: CASSLAGGGRNQPQHF. The CDR3 DNA reads as TGTGCCAGCAGCTTGGCAGGGGGCGGGCGCAATCAGCCCCAGCATTTT. Supplemented by reference TRBV5-4 and TRBJ1-5, the full variable domain reads ETGVTQSPTHLIKTRGQQVTLRCSSQSGHNTVSWYQQALGQGPQFIFQYYREEENGRGNFPPRFSGLQFPNYSSELNVNALELDDSALYLCASSLAGGGRNQPQHFGDGTRLSIL.

The V gene is TRBV14, the J gene TRBJ1-2, with 8 nucleotides matching TRBD1. The CDR3 has 13 amino acids. Germline V gene sequence: CDR1 SGHDN, CDR2 FVKESK. J was trimmed by 5 bases and V by 6 bases; bases with no gene match: 5. CDR3 coding DNA: TGTGCCAGCAGACTGACAGGGGTTTATGGCTACACCTTC. Translated, it gives CASRLTGVYGYTF.

This clone was seen a single time. The rearrangement joins TRBV19 to TRBJ1-2, with D maybe TRBD1 (6 bases). Germline CDR1 reads LNHDA; CDR2 reads SQIVND (reference sequence). The V and J ends lost 3 bases and 1 base respectively, with 15 bases between them. The CDR3 consists of 16 residues. CDR3 sequence (DNA): TGTGCCAGTAGTATGACCCGACAGGCGATTAACTATGGCTACACCTTC. Translating it yields CASSMTRQAINYGYTF.